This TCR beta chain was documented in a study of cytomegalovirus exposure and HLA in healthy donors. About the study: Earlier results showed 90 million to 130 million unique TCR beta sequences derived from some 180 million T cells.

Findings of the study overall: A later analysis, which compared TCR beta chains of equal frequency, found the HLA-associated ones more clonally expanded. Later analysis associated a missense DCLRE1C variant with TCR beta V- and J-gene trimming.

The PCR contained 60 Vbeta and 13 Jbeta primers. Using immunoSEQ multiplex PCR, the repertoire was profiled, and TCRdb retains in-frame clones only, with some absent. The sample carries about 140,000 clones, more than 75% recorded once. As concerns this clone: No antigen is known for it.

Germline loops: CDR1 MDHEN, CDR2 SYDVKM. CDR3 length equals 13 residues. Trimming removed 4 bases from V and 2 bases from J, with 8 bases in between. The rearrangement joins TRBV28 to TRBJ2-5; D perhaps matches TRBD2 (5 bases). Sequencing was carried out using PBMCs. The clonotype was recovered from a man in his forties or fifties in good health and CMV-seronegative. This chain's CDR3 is CASSSTSQETQYF. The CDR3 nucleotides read TGTGCCAGCAGTTCCACTAGTCAAGAGACCCAGTACTTC.